This T cell receptor beta chain was observed in a study of cytomegalovirus exposure and HLA in healthy donors. Primers included in the PCR were 60 Vbeta and 13 Jbeta primers. In the original workflow: A later analysis tallied roughly 77 million unique TCR beta chains, about 12 million of them shared. TCRdb keeps only in-frame clones here, not all; method: immunoSEQ multiplex PCR. V and J calls and clone size are copied from that table; D and trimming were computed from the DNA. Altogether 35,000 to 55,000 clones are present, less than 75% being singletons, with the ten largest covering approximately 12%. The study's findings and limits: Cytomegalovirus association was listed for approximately 150 TCR beta chains. Later work found that TCR association rates differed between HLA loci; DRB1 had the most and HLA-C the fewest.

With respect to this clone: The antigen is undetermined.

The receptor was isolated from a man in his 60s in good health and CMV-seropositive. The sequenced sample was PBMCs.

CDR3 protein: CAWSGTDTKNIQYF. CDR3 DNA: TGTGCCTGGAGTGGGACAGATACCAAAAACATTCAGTACTTC. This rearrangement joins TRBV30 to TRBJ2-4; weak D call: TRBD1 (6 bases). CDR1 and CDR2 from the germline V gene are GTSNPN and SVGIG (reference sequence). Between the trimmed V and J ends, which lost 1 base and 2 bases, there was a span of 9 bases. CDR3 length: 14 residues.